This T cell receptor (beta chain) comes out of a study of blood T cell repertoires in COVID-19 (TCRdb year 2020). About the study as a whole: Samples from collaborators originated in the United States, Italy and Spain and spanned both the acute and convalescent phases of COVID-19. Nearly every sample came with metadata listing a de-identified subject ID, COVID-19 status, age in years and sex. The material from the prospective study consisted of cDNA or gDNA derived from T cells, B-cell-depleted T cells, or PBMCs. Samples came from the ongoing ImmuneRACE study (first 160 participants) plus 1,254 subjects from 6 global collaborators. The repertoires were released in a freely available public database intended as a resource for research on the immune response to SARS-CoV-2. Where available, HLA class I and class II types were obtained from metadata supplied by the sample provider rather than from assay-based typing. Subjects who had been exposed to COVID-19, were actively infected with it, or had recovered from it provided the deeply sampled blood TCRbeta repertoires that made up the dataset. Points the paper makes about the study in general: The amount of clinical and demographic metadata varied by source and participant and was provided uncurated.

About this clone: Its antigen is unknown. Base qualities are not recorded, but no much larger clone differs from it by a single base.

At one collaborating source in Seattle, patients were enrolled during active infection and were followed longitudinally through the course of disease. Whole blood was collected in K2EDTA tubes by collaborating institutions according to the institutions' own protocols. For TCRbeta analysis, collaborator samples were shipped as frozen whole blood, as isolated PBMCs, or as DNA extracted from either sample type. TCRbeta CDR3 regions were amplified from genomic DNA using the immunoSEQ Assay, a bias-controlled multiplex PCR. In the original analysis: Nucleated cell counts per sample were estimated from amplification of reference gene primers within the assay. To quantify the absolute abundance of each unique TCRbeta CDR3 rearrangement, sequence reads were collapsed and filtered. For each sample, productive Simpson clonality was calculated as the square root of Simpson's diversity index over productive rearrangements. What TCRdb holds here is the immuneACCESS table cut down to in-frame rearrangements. Part of the clones is not present; checked against another copy, under half of the missing clones reflect an unresolved V gene, and the others are unexplained. D and trimming come from the DNA, and the V and J calls and clone size come from that table. Recorded for this sample are 150,000 to 200,000 clones; about nine tenths of them occurred a single time. 9.5% to 12% of the sample rests with the top ten.

Trimming costs V 4 bases and J 7 bases, and their ends lie 22 bases apart. From the cysteine up to the phenylalanine, the CDR3 has a length of 16 residues. CDR3 DNA is the only sequence kept; it has 48 bases, read in frame from the first base. From the germline V gene (reference sequence), CDR1 is LNHDA and CDR2 is SQIVND. The sample consisted of peripheral blood. The rearranged chain carries TRBV19 and TRBJ1-1; TRBD1 could be the D gene, as 5 bases match. This TCR was sampled from a woman aged 60-70 years with COVID-19, enrolled during active disease. The CDR3 protein sequence reads: CASSSMAGTLGNEAFF. The nucleotide sequence is TGTGCCAGTAGTAGCATGGCGGGGACCCTAGGAAATGAAGCTTTCTTT.